The present T cell receptor beta chain was sequenced within a study of cytomegalovirus exposure and HLA in healthy donors. Study-level points and caveats: In an earlier analysis, about 87% or about 30%: the productive usage of most TCR beta V segments.

60 Vbeta and 13 Jbeta primers were used in PCR. The assay was immunoSEQ multiplex PCR, and TCRdb's table has in-frame clones only and misses some. This table holds about 200,000 clones, approximately 80% found once. A word on this clone: The antigen remains unidentified.

The V and J ends lost 7 bases and 8 bases, in that order; junction bases with no gene match: 8. CDR1 is ENHRY and CDR2 is SYGVKD in the germline V gene. This CDR3 spans 15 amino acids. Specimen: PBMCs. The rearrangement uses TRBV10-3 and TRBJ2-1; TRBD2 aligns across 13 bases. This TCR derives from a boy aged 2-9 years in good health and CMV-seronegative. In DNA form, the CDR3 reads TGTGCCATCACCAAACTAGCGGGGGGGCAGGATGAGCAGTTCTTC. It codes for CAITKLAGGQDEQFF.